This T cell receptor beta chain was sequenced in a study of shared clonotypes between healthy human individuals (dated by TCRdb to the early 2020s). For context, the study as a whole: Three men and two women, aged 18 to 49 years, made up the cohort. For each donor, three plates each were used for CD4 naive and CD4 memory, two plates were used for CD8 naive, and one plate was used for CD8 memory. The study deeply sequenced blood TCR repertoires of several healthy adults to estimate repertoire size and the extent of clonotype sharing between individuals. Different laboratories and diverse techniques were used to prepare libraries and sequence TCR repertoires, to increase sequencing depth and limit assay-specific biases. Between about 0.85 and 9.5 billion PBMCs per donor were obtained by leukapheresis. General conclusions and limits of the study: Even with the large sequencing depth, rarefaction of the sorted-subset datasets indicated that sequencing was incomplete. Sampling was restricted to blood, and TCR repertoires in tissues likely differ from the TCR repertoires found in blood. Pairwise subsampling indicated that sequencing depth was expected to affect the degree of clonotype sharing among donors. Higher generation probabilities were observed for clonotypes shared by all four sorted-subset donors than for non-shared clonotypes. Sharing across a handful of donors was observed for roughly 5.4% of naive CD4, about 3.2% of naive CD8, 2.3% of memory CD4, and roughly 0.4% of memory CD8 clonotypes. Naive subsets generally had larger estimated clonotype richness than memory subsets did. The small number of donors limited the genetic and exposure-history diversity represented.

TCR CDR3 regions were amplified from genomic DNA by multiplex PCR using the deep immunoSEQ assay. Extracted genomic DNA from each cell subset was spread evenly across all wells of several immunoSEQ 96-well plates, with each plate serving as a replicate. For sorted subsets, each replicate PCR was loaded with approximately 0.2 ug genomic DNA, equivalent to about 33,000 T cell genomes. Purified libraries were quantified with a Qubit 3.0 fluorometer, sized on a Bioanalyzer 2100, and re-quantified with the KAPA Library Quantification kit. Every immunoSEQ 96-well plate was sequenced on a dedicated single-read 150-cycle Illumina NextSeq 550 flow cell. In the authors' own workflow: The immunoSEQ output contained only junctional sequences without quality scores, so filtering could not match that applied to full-length reads. Sequences were annotated with PyIR, a Python wrapper for IgBLAST v1.9, using IMGT germline references to assign V/J genes and CDR3. Reads were removed for weak V/J assignments (E-value above 1e-6), missing CDR3, stop codons, out-of-frame junctions, or ambiguous translated residues. A V3J clonotype was defined by an identical inferred V gene, J gene, and CDR3 amino acid sequence. To compute the percentage overlap between repertoires, the number of shared unique clonotypes was divided by the size of the smaller repertoire. Richness of each repertoire was evaluated using RTK rarefaction, the Chao1 estimator, and Recon v2.1 estimates of unobserved clonotypes. OLGA was used to compute generation probabilities for all TCRbeta clonotypes that the gDNA method yielded from a few donors. TCRdb took this table from immuneACCESS and kept in-frame rearrangements with V and J called. Such tables lack part of the clones; where checked against another copy, unresolved V genes explain under half of the gap, and the rest is unexplained. Clonal size and the V and J genes are those of that table, whereas D and trimming came from the DNA. The sample table lists 2 million or so clones, approximately 95% of them with a count of one. The ten top clones hold 1.1% of the sample.

To note about this clone: What antigen it recognizes has not been identified. The input lacks base qualities; no much larger clone sits a single base away.

CD8 naive samples consisted of CD45RO-negative cells that were positively selected for CCR7, yielding a CD45RA+CCR7+ population without TemRA cells. The donors were healthy, HIV-negative adults who had no recently reported acute infections or vaccinations. Every donor was a Caucasian adult residing in Nashville, Tennessee, USA. After blood collection by leukapheresis, PBMCs were isolated using Ficoll-Histopaque density gradient centrifugation and then cryopreserved in the vapor phase of liquid nitrogen. Analytical flow cytometry was used to check the purity and quantity of every magnetically sorted T cell population. Genomic DNA was isolated from each sorted fraction and quantified by UV absorbance on a Nanodrop 2000c. V trim: 4 bases; J trim: 2 bases; unmatched bases: 7. CDR3 length: 16 amino acids, cysteine to phenylalanine. Kept here is only the CDR3 DNA, which spans 48 bases and is read in frame from base 1. CDR1 and CDR2 were assigned from the germline V gene as WSHSY and SAAADI.

The chain links TRBV10-2 with TRBJ2-7; 11 central nucleotides agree with TRBD2. Material for sequencing was naive CD8+ T cells sorted from blood. The sample's cell subset or site label, decoded: CD45RA+CCR7+. This clonotype was obtained from a man aged 18 to 30 in good health. The CDR3 protein is CASSGLLAGEAYEQYF. The bases read TGCGCCAGCAGTGGATTACTAGCGGGAGAAGCCTACGAGCAGTACTTC.